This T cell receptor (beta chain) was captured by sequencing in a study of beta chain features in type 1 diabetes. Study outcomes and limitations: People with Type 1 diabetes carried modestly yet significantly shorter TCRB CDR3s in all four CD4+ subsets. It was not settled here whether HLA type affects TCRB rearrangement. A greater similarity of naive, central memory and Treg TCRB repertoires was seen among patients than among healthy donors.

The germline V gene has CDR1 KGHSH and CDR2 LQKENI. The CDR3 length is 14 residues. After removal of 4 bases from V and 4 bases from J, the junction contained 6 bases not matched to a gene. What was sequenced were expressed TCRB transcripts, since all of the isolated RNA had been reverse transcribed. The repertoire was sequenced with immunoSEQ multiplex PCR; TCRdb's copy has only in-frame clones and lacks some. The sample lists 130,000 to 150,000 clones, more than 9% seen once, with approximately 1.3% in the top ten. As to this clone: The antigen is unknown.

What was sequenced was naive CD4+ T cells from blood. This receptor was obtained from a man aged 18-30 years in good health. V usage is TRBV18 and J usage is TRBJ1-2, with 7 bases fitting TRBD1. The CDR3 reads CASSLGTDRYGYTF. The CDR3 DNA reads TGTGCCAGCTCACTTGGGACAGATCGCTATGGCTACACCTTC.